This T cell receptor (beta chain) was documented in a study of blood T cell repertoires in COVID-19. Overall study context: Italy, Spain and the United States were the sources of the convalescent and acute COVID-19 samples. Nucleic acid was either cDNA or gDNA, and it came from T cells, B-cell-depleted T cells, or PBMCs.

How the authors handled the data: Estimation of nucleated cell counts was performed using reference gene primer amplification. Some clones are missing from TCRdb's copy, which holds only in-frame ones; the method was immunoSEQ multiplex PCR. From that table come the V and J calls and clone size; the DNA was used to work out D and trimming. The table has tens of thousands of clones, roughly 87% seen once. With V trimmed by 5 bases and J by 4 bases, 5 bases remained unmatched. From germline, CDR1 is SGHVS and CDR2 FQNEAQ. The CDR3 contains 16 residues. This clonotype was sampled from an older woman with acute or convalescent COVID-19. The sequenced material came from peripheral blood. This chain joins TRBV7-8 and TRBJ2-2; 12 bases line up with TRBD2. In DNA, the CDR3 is TGTGCCAGCAGCATGGCTAGCGGGGGGGCCACCGGGGAGCTGTTTTTT. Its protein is CASSMASGGATGELFF.